The 23 T cell receptor beta chains below come from one sample, sequenced in a study of control samples from healthy donors and cancer patients (dated by TCRdb to 2018 to 2020). Library generation was performed with the immunoSEQ multiplex PCR assay. TCRdb took over this immuneACCESS table, retaining in-frame rearrangements with V and J assigned. Such tables are incomplete; in checked studies, under half of the missing clones stem from an unresolved V gene, and the remainder is unexplained. This sample lists about 110,000 clones; just under 85% were detected once. The ten largest clones capture around 6.2% of the sample. Material: blood. These TCRs come from a young man in good health.

The chain combines TRBV7-8 with TRBJ1-3; 10 bases agree with TRBD1. V was pared by 6 bases and J by 0 bases, with 5 bases of the junction left unmatched. Germline V lookup: CDR1 SGHVS, CDR2 FQNEAQ. The CDR3 has 16 amino acids. The CDR3 coding sequence is TGTGCCAGCAGTTTGACAGGGGGCAACTCTGGAAACACCATATATTTT. As protein: CASSLTGGNSGNTIYF.

The rearrangement links TRBV6-6 to TRBJ1-2, with TRBD1 identical over 9 bases. CDR3 size: 16 residues. From germline, CDR1 is MNHNY and CDR2 SVGAGI (reference sequence). Unmatched junction bases numbered 11, after V lost 7 bases and J lost 2 bases. The CDR3, as DNA: TGTGCCAGCACCATGGGGACAGGGACTAAAAACTATGGCTACACCTTC. Its translation is CASTMGTGTKNYGYTF.

The V gene is TRBV30, the J gene TRBJ1-4, with no clear D. Germline V lookup: CDR1 GTSNPN, CDR2 SVGIG (reference sequence). The ends were cut back, 4 bases at V and 6 bases at J, with 9 bases in the middle. This CDR3 is 12 amino acids long. The CDR3 DNA reads as TGTGCCTGGAACCCCGGCGATGAAAAACTGTTTTTT. Its translation is CAWNPGDEKLFF. Full variable domain (remainder filled in from reference TRBV30 and TRBJ1-4): SQTIHQWPATLVQPVGSPLSLECTVEGTSNPNLYWYRQAAGRGLQLLFYSVGIGQISSEVPQNLSASRPQDRQFILSSKKLLLSDSGFYLCAWNPGDEKLFFGSGTQLSVL.

The chain combines TRBV10-3 with TRBJ2-5; 12 bases fit TRBD2. The CDR3 runs to 16 residues. With 1 base clipped from V and 4 bases from J, the junction kept 4 bases outside the gene matches. Germline V CDR1 and CDR2: ENHRY, SYGVKD. This CDR3 is CAISEFLAGGTETQYF. The DNA of the CDR3 is TGTGCCATCAGTGAGTTTCTAGCGGGGGGGACAGAGACCCAGTACTTC.

About this clone itself: This sample includes further DNA sequences coding for the same CDR3. The gene calls are TRBV30 and TRBJ1-5; possible D gene TRBD1, 6 bases. The CDR3 has 15 amino acids. Germline assignment: CDR1 GTSNPN and CDR2 SVGIG (reference sequence). V shed 0 bases and J shed 0 bases, with 9 bases lying between them. Written as DNA, the CDR3 is TGTGCCTGGAGTGTAGGGGGGAATAGCAATCAGCCCCAGCATTTT. This encodes CAWSVGGNSNQPQHF.

This chain links TRBV10-3 with TRBJ1-1; D call uncertain. The CDR3 consists of 14 residues. V was cut by 4 bases and J by 7 bases, with 16 bases left in between. Germline-derived CDR1 and CDR2 are ENHRY and SYGVKD. CDR3 DNA: TGTGCCATCAGTGGGAGTGGGGAGCATGGTGAAGCTTTCTTT. Protein: CAISGSGEHGEAFF.

This clone showed up just a few times. The CDR3 here is CASSSLGPNQPQHF. The CDR3 DNA is TGTGCCAGCAGCAGTCTGGGGCCAAATCAGCCCCAGCATTTT. The chain couples TRBV4-2 to TRBJ1-5, with D possibly being TRBD1 (5 bases). Trimming took off 5 bases at V and 4 bases at J, with 12 bases between the two ends. Germline CDR1 is LGHNA and CDR2 is YNFKEQ. This CDR3 is 14 amino acids long.

The chain combines TRBV12-3 or TRBV12-4 with TRBJ1-5; TRBD1 matches at 8 bases. V lost 7 bases to trimming and J lost 6 bases; unmatched junction nucleotides: 5. CDR3 length equals 13 residues. The CDR3 coding sequence is TGTGCCAGCACCAAAGACAGGGGTCAGCCCCAGCATTTT. Its protein is CASTKDRGQPQHF.

The chain has TRBV6-7 and TRBJ1-3; D unclear. TRBV6-7 is recorded as an ORF, its role being uncertain. V lost 0 bases to trimming and J lost 0 bases, with 6 bases between them. CDR3 length equals 15 residues. Here the CDR3 DNA reads TGTGCCAGCAGTTACTCGAAAAGCTCTGGAAACACCATATATTTT. Translating gives CASSYSKSSGNTIYF.

The chain joins TRBV5-1 to TRBJ2-2; TRBD1 aligns across 9 bases. The CDR3 extends over 16 amino acids. V gave up 0 bases and J gave up 5 bases; unmatched junction bases: 5. CDR1 and CDR2 (germline): SGHRS, YFSETQ. As DNA, the CDR3 is TGCGCCAGCAGCTTGGGGGACAGGGTCTGGACCGGGGAGCTGTTTTTT. Translating gives CASSLGDRVWTGELFF.

The J gene is TRBJ1-1, the V gene TRBV2; D gene uncertain. The germline CDR1 and CDR2 sequences are SNHLY and FYNNEI. The CDR3 has 12 amino acids. Trimming took off 6 bases at V and 1 base at J, with 6 bases between the two ends. The CDR3 DNA reads as TGTGCCAGCAGAATACGGAACACTGAAGCTTTCTTT. The encoded protein is CASRIRNTEAFF. The whole variable domain, remainder taken from reference TRBV2 and TRBJ1-1, is EPEVTQTPSHQVTQMGQEVILRCVPISNHLYFYWYRQILGQKVEFLVSFYNNEISEKSEIFDDQFSVERPDGSNFTLKIRSTKLEDSAMYFCASRIRNTEAFFGQGTRLTVV.

The chain couples TRBV7-8 to TRBJ2-5; the D is unclear. The CDR3 is 14 residues long. Germline-derived CDR1 and CDR2 are SGHVS and FQNEAQ. V shed 0 bases and J shed 4 bases, with 9 bases lying between them. The CDR3 is CASSLARSSETQYF. DNA for the CDR3: TGTGCCAGCAGCTTAGCGCGTTCTTCAGAGACCCAGTACTTC.

The genes are TRBV7-8 and TRBJ2-4; D gene unclear. CDR3 length: 13 amino acids. Germline V gives CDR1 SGHVS, CDR2 FQNEAQ. Trimming removed 0 bases from V and 11 bases from J, with 11 bases in between. In nucleotides, the CDR3 is TGTGCCAGCAGCTTAGCGCCAGGTCGCGTTCAGTACTTC. As protein: CASSLAPGRVQYF.

The chain has TRBV5-6 and TRBJ1-2, with no clear D. The CDR3 is made up of 13 amino acids. In germline, CDR1 is SGHDT, CDR2 YYEEEE. Trimming cost V 6 bases and J 7 bases, with 16 bases left between them. The CDR3 region is CASTRRRVVGYTF. The CDR3 DNA reads as TGTGCCAGCACCCGGCGAAGAGTCGTTGGCTACACCTTC.

V usage is TRBV5-1 and J usage is TRBJ2-3; TRBD2 is a possible D gene (7 bases). Trimming took off 4 bases at V and 7 bases at J, with 10 bases between the two ends. CDR3 size: 12 residues. Germline V gene data show CDR1 as SGHRS and CDR2 as YFSETQ. The CDR3 loop reads CASSPGGYTQYF. The DNA of the CDR3 is TGCGCCAGCAGCCCGGGGGGCTATACGCAGTATTTT.

The chain joins TRBV6-5 to TRBJ2-7; tentatively, D is TRBD1 or TRBD2 (7 bases each). This CDR3 contains 14 residues. Germline CDR1 is MNHEY and CDR2 is SVGAGI. V lost 4 bases, J lost 7 bases, and 17 bases lay in between. CDR3 amino acids: CASSWDNRGGEQYF. The CDR3 coding sequence is TGTGCCAGCAGTTGGGACAACAGGGGAGGGGAGCAGTACTTC.

The chain links TRBV14 to TRBJ2-1; D ambiguous. With 4 bases removed from V and 8 bases from J, the gap between germline ends came to 12 bases. Germline-derived CDR1 and CDR2 are SGHDN and FVKESK. This CDR3 is built from 13 residues. DNA of the CDR3: TGTGCCAGCAGCCGGTACGGTTGGGATGAGCAGTTCTTC. Encoded protein: CASSRYGWDEQFF.

The genes are TRBV27 and TRBJ2-5; D gene unclear. The CDR3 runs to 14 residues. Deletions cut 0 bases from V and 5 bases from J, with 10 bases between. Germline CDR1 MNHEY, CDR2 SMNVEV (reference sequence). CDR3 residues: CASSLSFRFETQYF. In DNA, the CDR3 is TGTGCCAGCAGTTTATCGTTCCGTTTTGAGACCCAGTACTTC.

The rearrangement joins TRBV7-9 to TRBJ2-2; D possibly corresponds to TRBD2 (6 bases). The V end lost 2 bases, the J end lost 2 bases, and 12 bases lay between the germline ends. Germline assignment: CDR1 SEHNR and CDR2 FQNEAQ (reference sequence). There are 16 residues in the CDR3. In nucleotides, the CDR3 is TGTGCCAGCAGCTTAAGCCTCGGGGGAAACACCGGGGAGCTGTTTTTT. This gives the protein CASSLSLGGNTGELFF.

The genes are TRBV9 and TRBJ1-6, with 8 nucleotides matching TRBD1. Germline CDR1 SGDLS, CDR2 YYNGEE. CDR3 length equals 16 residues. V lost 4 bases to trimming and J lost 8 bases; unmatched junction nucleotides: 11. The CDR3 DNA reads as TGTGCCAGCAGCTTCTCCGGGACAGGCCTATATTCACCCCTCCACTTT. Translating gives CASSFSGTGLYSPLHF.

This clone is a singleton in its sample. The V call is TRBV28, the J call TRBJ1-1, with D hard to call. Germline V lookup: CDR1 MDHEN, CDR2 SYDVKM. This CDR3 is built from 13 residues. Trimming cost V 3 bases and J 3 bases, with 8 bases left between them. The CDR3, as DNA: TGTGCCAGCAGTTTGGTGCAGTACACTGAAGCTTTCTTT. Amino acid sequence: CASSLVQYTEAFF.

CDR3 loop: CASSPARVEETQYF. The CDR3 region has the DNA TGTGCCAGCAGCCCTGCCAGGGTGGAGGAGACCCAGTACTTC. This chain connects TRBV3-1 (or the pseudogene TRBV3-2) to TRBJ2-5; D is possibly TRBD1 (5 bases). Germline CDR1 and CDR2: LGHDT and YNNKEL (reference sequence). This CDR3 is 14 amino acids long. The V and J ends lost 4 bases and 5 bases respectively, with 14 bases between them.

The rearrangement uses TRBV13 and TRBJ1-4; tentatively, D is TRBD1 (6 bases). The germline V gene encodes CDR1 PRHDT and CDR2 FYEKMQ (reference sequence). With 5 bases removed from V and 0 bases from J, the gap between germline ends came to 10 bases. The CDR3 loop spans 15 amino acids. The CDR3 DNA sequence: TGTGCCAGCAGCGCCAGGGGAGCAACTAATGAAAAACTGTTTTTT. Protein product: CASSARGATNEKLFF.